This T cell receptor (beta chain) was recovered during a study of T-cell reconstitution after alpha-beta-depleted transplantation in children. This clonotype was observed a handful of times. Its target is not known. Overall study findings and caveats: T-cell counts and diversity at one year post-transplant came mainly from newly produced T cells. The origin of alpha-beta T cells about two months after transplant was reportedly several hundred expanded graft clones.

The germline gives CDR1 SQVTM, CDR2 ANQGSEA. Trimming cost V 4 bases and J 5 bases, with 11 bases left between them. CDR3 length: 12 amino acids. Preparation of the TCRbeta library was carried out with unique molecular identifiers. One entry per CDR3 protein results from TCRdb running MiXCR on the PCR reads. The profile shows a few hundred thousand distinct CDR3 sequences, over 20% of them singletons. The V gene is TRBV29-1, the J gene TRBJ2-5; unclear D gene. The origin of this receptor is a boy in the first two years of life with Wiskott-Aldrich syndrome, due to receive a stem cell transplant. The sample was PBMCs, taken before TCRalphabeta/CD19-depleted stem cell transplant. CDR3 sequence (DNA): TGCAGCGTTGGGGTAGATTCGGAGACCCAGTACTTC. Amino acid sequence: CSVGVDSETQYF.